The 9 T cell receptor beta chains in this list originate from one sample, sequenced in a study of blood T cell repertoires in COVID-19. The data were produced by immunoSEQ multiplex PCR, yet TCRdb's version contains in-frame clones alone and is incomplete. The data show around 150,000 clones, almost 85% seen once. Source material: PBMCs or T cells enriched from blood (not recorded which). These receptors were taken from a woman in her fifties or sixties with acute COVID-19.

This chain joins TRBV21-1 and TRBJ1-2; the table's D call, TRBD1, was not checked against the DNA. TRBV21-1 is a known pseudogene. The CDR3 loop spans 15 amino acids. The CDR3 loop is CASSTHRGRNYGYTF. CDR3 nucleotide sequence: TGTGCCAGCAGCACCCACAGGGGGCGCAACTATGGCTACACCTTC.

This chain uses TRBV7-2 with TRBJ1-2, with D maybe TRBD1 (6 bases). Germline V gene lookup returns CDR1 SGHTA and CDR2 FQGNSA. The CDR3 is 13 amino acids. V gave up 10 bases and J gave up 4 bases, with 16 bases separating them. The CDR3 region has the DNA TGTGCCACCGGACCAACAGGGTCCTATGGCTACACCTTC. The encoded protein is CATGPTGSYGYTF.

The chain joins TRBV5-4 to TRBJ2-3, with 11 bases lining up with TRBD1. This CDR3 contains 15 residues. CDR1 and CDR2 (germline): SGHNT, YYREEE (reference sequence). The trim removed 7 bases at V and 3 bases at J, leaving 7 bases unmatched. CDR3 region: CASGSRDRGTDTQYF. Here the CDR3 DNA reads TGTGCCAGCGGTAGCCGGGACAGGGGGACAGATACGCAGTATTTT.

The chain joins TRBV9 to TRBJ1-6; the D gene is possibly TRBD1 (6 bases). V lost 1 base and J lost 7, with 12 bases in between. Germline CDR1 reads SGDLS; CDR2 reads YYNGEE. CDR3 length: 15 residues. The CDR3: CASSVYDRSNSPLHF. As DNA, the CDR3 is TGTGCCAGCAGCGTATACGACAGGTCCAATTCACCCCTCCACTTT.

This clone was detected a few times. V is TRBV2 and J is TRBJ1-2; 9 bases agree with TRBD1. With V trimmed by 6 bases and J by 5 bases, 13 bases remained unmatched. This CDR3 has 16 amino acids. Germline V lookup: CDR1 SNHLY, CDR2 FYNNEI. This chain's CDR3 is CASSLTGTGKGYGYTF. For the CDR3, the DNA is TGTGCCAGCAGCCTTACCGGGACAGGGAAAGGGTATGGCTACACCTTC.

This clone appeared once. The J gene is TRBJ1-6, the V gene TRBV5-4; 7 nucleotides match TRBD1. V lost 0 bases to trimming and J lost 2 bases; unmatched junction nucleotides: 2. This CDR3 has 16 amino acids. The germline V gene encodes CDR1 SGHNT and CDR2 YYREEE (reference sequence). The CDR3 sequence is CASSLETGTYNSPLHF. The CDR3 bases are TGTGCCAGCAGCTTGGAGACAGGGACCTATAATTCACCCCTCCACTTT.

Only a few counts were recorded for this clone. The chain couples TRBV28 to TRBJ1-1; TRBD1 matches 9 bases. The V segment lost 1 base and the J segment 13 bases; nucleotides outside the gene matches: 7. The germline gives CDR1 MDHEN, CDR2 SYDVKM. This CDR3 is 13 amino acids long. The CDR3 region is CASSLSGTGFDFF. The CDR3 DNA sequence: TGTGCCAGCAGTTTATCGGGGACAGGGTTTGATTTCTTT.

The sample holds many counts of this clone. The rearrangement joins TRBV7-9 to TRBJ1-1, with D unclear. Germline V gene data show CDR1 as SEHNR and CDR2 as FQNEAQ (reference sequence). The CDR3 contains 14 residues. The V and J ends lost 2 bases and 1 base respectively, with 8 bases between them. The CDR3 spells CASSLTQANTEAFF. The CDR3 DNA sequence: TGTGCCAGCAGCTTAACCCAGGCGAACACTGAAGCTTTCTTT.

The chain is built from TRBV11-3 and TRBJ2-7, with TRBD2 matching 7 bases. This CDR3 has 18 amino acids. V shed 8 bases and J 2 bases; nucleotides not matched to a gene: 21. Per germline, CDR1 SGHNT and CDR2 YENEEA. The CDR3 sequence is CASPARPPKRDNTYEQYF. The CDR3 DNA reads TGTGCCAGCCCAGCTCGCCCCCCTAAGCGGGATAACACCTACGAGCAGTACTTC.